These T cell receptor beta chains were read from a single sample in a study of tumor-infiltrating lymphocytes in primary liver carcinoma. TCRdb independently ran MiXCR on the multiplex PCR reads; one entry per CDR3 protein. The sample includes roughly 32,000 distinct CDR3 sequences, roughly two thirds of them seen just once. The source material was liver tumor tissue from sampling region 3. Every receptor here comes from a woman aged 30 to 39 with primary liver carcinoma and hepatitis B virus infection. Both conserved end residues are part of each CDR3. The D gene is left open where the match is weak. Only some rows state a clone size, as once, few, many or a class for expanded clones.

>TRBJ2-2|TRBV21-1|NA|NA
TGTGCCAGCAACAAGAAGGACAGGGCCTGCACCGGGGAGCTGTTTTTT
CASNKKDRACTGELFF
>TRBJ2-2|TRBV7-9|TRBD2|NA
TGTGCCAGCAGATCAAGAGGCGGGGGGCTGTTTTTT
CASRSRGGGLFF
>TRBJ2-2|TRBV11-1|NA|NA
TGTGCCAGCAGCTTAGCGGGGGGTACGGACACCGGGGAGCCGTTTTTT
CASSLAGGTDTGEPFF
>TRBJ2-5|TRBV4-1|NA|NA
TGCGCCAGCAGCCGAGGTCCAAGCGGCCAAGAGACCCAGAACTTC
CASSRGPSGQETQNF
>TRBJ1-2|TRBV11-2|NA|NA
TGTGCCAGTAGCTTAGAGAGTGCGGGTTACTATGGCTACAACTTC
CASSLESAGYYGYNF
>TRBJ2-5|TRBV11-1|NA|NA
TGTGCCAGCAGCTCGCCACCGGAGGTCAGGAAGGACTTCCAAGAGACCCAGTACTTC
CASSSPPEVRKDFQETQYF
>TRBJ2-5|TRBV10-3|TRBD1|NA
TGTGCCGTCAGTGGGACAACAGGGGAGCCCCAGTACTTC
CAVSGTTGEPQYF
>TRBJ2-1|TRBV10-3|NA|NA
TGTGTTATCAGTCCTACGGCGACCCGGGATGAGCAGTTCTTC
CVISPTATRDEQFF
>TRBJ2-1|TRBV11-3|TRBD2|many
TGTGTCAGCAGCTTAGGGACTAGCGGGAGTCTTGAGCAGTTCTTC
CVSSLGTSGSLEQFF
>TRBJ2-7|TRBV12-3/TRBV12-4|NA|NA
TGTGTCAGCAGCAAGACATGCTACGAGCAGTACTTC
CVSSKTCYEQYF
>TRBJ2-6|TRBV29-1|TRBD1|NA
TGCAGTATCCGGGGACAGGGGAGCTCTGGGGCCAACGTCCTGACTTTC
CSIRGQGSSGANVLTF
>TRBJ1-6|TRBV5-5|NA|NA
TGTGTCAGCAGCTTGTACGTCAGTAATTCACCACTCCACTTT
CVSSLYVSNSPLHF
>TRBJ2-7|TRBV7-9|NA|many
TGTGCCAGCAGCTTAGCGGCGGAGGAAGGCGAGCAGTACTTC
CASSLAAEEGEQYF
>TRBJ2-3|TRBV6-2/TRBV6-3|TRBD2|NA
TGTGTCAGCAGTTCATTGGGGACCGGCGGGAGGACGTCTTCCATCACAGATACGCAGTATTTT
CVSSSLGTGGRTSSITDTQYF
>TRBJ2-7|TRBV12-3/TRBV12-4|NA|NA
TGTGACAGCAGTCAAGGCATGGGGCCGTACTTC
CDSSQGMGPYF
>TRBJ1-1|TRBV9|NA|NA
TGTGACAGCAGCGTAGCCCACTCGGGTACTGGAGCTTTCTTT
CDSSVAHSGTGAFF
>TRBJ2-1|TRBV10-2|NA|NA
TGCGCCAGCAAGCGGAGAGGGGGTTACAATGACCAGTTCTTC
CASKRRGGYNDQFF
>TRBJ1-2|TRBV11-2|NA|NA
TGTGCCAGCGGCCCCGGAGGTACAGTCGTTGGTTACACCTTC
CASGPGGTVVGYTF
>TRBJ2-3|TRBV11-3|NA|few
TGTGCCAGCAGCTTCGGACTCGGTAGCGGCATCACAGATATGCAGTATTTT
CASSFGLGSGITDMQYF
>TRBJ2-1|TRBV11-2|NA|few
TGTACCAGCAGTCCCGACTCGAGGTATAGGGAGCAGTTCTTC
CTSSPDSRYREQFF